Following are 9 T cell receptor beta chains from one sample sequenced in a study of long-term antiretroviral therapy in people with HIV. Researchers report immunoSEQ v3.0 was run at survey level. Method: immunoSEQ multiplex PCR; TCRdb's copy keeps in-frame clones and lacks some. The data show more than 25,000 clones, with more than 85% seen just once and roughly 7% held by the top ten. The specimen was unsorted PBMCs, collected 5 years before starting antiretroviral therapy. Receptor source: a man over 45 with HIV.

This chain joins TRBV5-6 and TRBJ2-7; 12 bases agree with TRBD1. V shed 4 bases and J 3 bases; nucleotides not matched to a gene: 2. The CDR3 is 14 amino acids. Germline CDR1 is SGHDT and CDR2 is YYEEEE. CDR3 sequence (DNA): TGTGCCAGCAGCCGGGACAGGGGGCTCTACGAGCAGTACTTC. Amino acid sequence: CASSRDRGLYEQYF.

Concerning this clone: A read error may produce the germline difference seen at one junction end. The chain employs TRBV10-1 and TRBJ2-5; 7 nucleotides align to TRBD1. The V gene's germline CDR1 is WNHNN and CDR2 SYGVQD (reference sequence). This CDR3 comprises 13 residues. CDR3 nucleotide sequence: TGCGCCAGCAGCCGGGACAGCCAAGAAACCCAGTACTTC. Its translation is CASSRDSQETQYF.

V gene TRBV19 combines with J gene TRBJ2-7; TRBD1 aligns across 11 bases. The germline CDR1 and CDR2 sequences are LNHDA and SQIVND (reference sequence). This CDR3 region has 16 residues. V lost 7 bases, J lost 7 bases, and 15 bases stayed unmatched. As DNA, the CDR3 is TGTGCCAGTACCCATTGGATTGGACAGGGGGCGCTGGAGCAGTACTTC. This gives the protein CASTHWIGQGALEQYF.

This chain joins TRBV18 and TRBJ1-4, with D perhaps TRBD1 (5 bases). V gave up 4 bases and J gave up 8 bases, with 11 bases separating them. This CDR3 spans 13 amino acids. Germline loops: CDR1 KGHSH, CDR2 LQKENI. CDR3 in amino acids: CASSRDRREKLFF. The CDR3 DNA reads TGTGCCAGCTCACGCGACAGAAGGGAAAAACTGTTTTTT.

The chain uses TRBV4-1 and TRBJ1-5; TRBD1 matches 8 bases. Germline CDR1 MGHRA, CDR2 YSYEKL. With 3 bases clipped from V and 7 bases from J, the junction kept 5 bases outside the gene matches. This CDR3 contains 14 residues. The CDR3 spells CASSQGQAAQPQHF. The CDR3 DNA sequence: TGCGCCAGCAGCCAGGGACAGGCAGCCCAGCCCCAGCATTTT.

This clone is a singleton in its sample. The CDR3 DNA reads as TGTGCCACCAGCAGCTATAATTCACCCCTCCACTTT. It encodes CATSSYNSPLHF. The chain links TRBV15 to TRBJ1-6; D uncertain. The CDR3 loop spans 12 amino acids. Germline V gene data show CDR1 as LNHNV and CDR2 as YYDKDF (reference sequence). Trimming pared 3 bases from V and 3 bases from J, leaving 0 bases between.

The rearrangement links TRBV7-6 to TRBJ2-1; 7 nucleotides line up with TRBD2. J gave up 0 bases and V 5 bases, and 10 bases lay outside the gene matches. The CDR3 consists of 17 residues. CDR1 is SGHVS and CDR2 is FNYEAQ in the germline V gene. The CDR3 DNA reads as TGTGCCAGCAGCCGAAGTGGGCCTAGCGGCTCCTACAATGAGCAGTTCTTC. It yields the protein CASSRSGPSGSYNEQFF.

The V gene is TRBV29-1, the J gene TRBJ2-1; possible D gene TRBD2, 6 bases. Germline assignment: CDR1 SQVTM and CDR2 ANQGSEA. The CDR3 consists of 11 residues. The germline V and J ends were trimmed by 6 bases and 10 bases, with 13 bases remaining between them. The CDR3: CSVVTSPEQFF. The CDR3 DNA reads as TGCAGCGTCGTGACTAGTCCAGAGCAGTTCTTC.

The CDR3 sequence: CASRTGGYSYNEQFF. CDR3 bases: TGTGCCAGCAGGACAGGGGGATACTCCTACAATGAGCAGTTCTTC. The genes are TRBV6-1 and TRBJ2-1; TRBD1 agrees at 9 bases. V was pared by 6 bases and J by 0 bases, with 3 bases of the junction left unmatched. The CDR3 is 15 amino acids. Germline-derived CDR1 and CDR2 are MNHNS and SASEGT.